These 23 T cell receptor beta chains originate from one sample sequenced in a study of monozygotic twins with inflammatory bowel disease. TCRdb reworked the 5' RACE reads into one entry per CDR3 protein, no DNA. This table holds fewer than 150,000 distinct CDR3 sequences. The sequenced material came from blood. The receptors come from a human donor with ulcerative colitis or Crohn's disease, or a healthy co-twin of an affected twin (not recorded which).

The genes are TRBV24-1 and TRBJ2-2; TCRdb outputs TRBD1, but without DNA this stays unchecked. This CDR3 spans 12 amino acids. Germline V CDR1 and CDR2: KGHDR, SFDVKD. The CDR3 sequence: CATSQGAGELFF.

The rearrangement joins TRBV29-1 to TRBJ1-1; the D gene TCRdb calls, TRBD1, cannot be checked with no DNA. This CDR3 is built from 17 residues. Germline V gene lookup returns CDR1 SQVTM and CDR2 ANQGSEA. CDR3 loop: CSVEDPSRLDRVTEAFF.

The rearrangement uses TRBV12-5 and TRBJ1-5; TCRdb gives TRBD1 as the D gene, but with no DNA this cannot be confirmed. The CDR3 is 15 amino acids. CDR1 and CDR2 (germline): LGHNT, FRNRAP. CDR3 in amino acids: CASGLEAGGHQPQHF. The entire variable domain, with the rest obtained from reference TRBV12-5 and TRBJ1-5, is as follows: DARVTQTPRHKVTEMGQEVTMRCQPILGHNTVFWYRQTMMQGLELLAYFRNRAPLDDSGMPKDRFSAEMPDATLATLKIQPSEPRDSAVYFCASGLEAGGHQPQHFGDGTRLSIL.

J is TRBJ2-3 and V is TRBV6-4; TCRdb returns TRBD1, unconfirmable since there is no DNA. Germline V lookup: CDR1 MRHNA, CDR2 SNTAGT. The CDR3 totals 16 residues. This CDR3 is CASSDSAGGGTDTQYF.

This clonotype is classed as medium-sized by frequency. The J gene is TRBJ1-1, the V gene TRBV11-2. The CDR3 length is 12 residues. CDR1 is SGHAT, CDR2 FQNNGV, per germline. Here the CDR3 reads CASSLIGTEAFF.

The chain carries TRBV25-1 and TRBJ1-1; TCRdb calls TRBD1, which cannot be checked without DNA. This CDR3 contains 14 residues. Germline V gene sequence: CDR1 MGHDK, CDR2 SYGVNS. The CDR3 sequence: CASSEWGGIGEAFF.

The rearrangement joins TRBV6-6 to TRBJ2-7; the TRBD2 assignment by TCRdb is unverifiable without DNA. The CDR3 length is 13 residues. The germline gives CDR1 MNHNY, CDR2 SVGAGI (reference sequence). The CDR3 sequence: CASSLGHRYEQYF.

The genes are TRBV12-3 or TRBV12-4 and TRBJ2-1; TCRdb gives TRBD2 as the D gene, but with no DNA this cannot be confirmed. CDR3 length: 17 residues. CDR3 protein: CASRYPGTSGGYNEQFF.

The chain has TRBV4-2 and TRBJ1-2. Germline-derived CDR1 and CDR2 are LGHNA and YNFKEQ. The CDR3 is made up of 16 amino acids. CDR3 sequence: CASRPQWRALGYGYTF.

CDR3: CASSLGVGTGSEQYF. This chain joins TRBV7-2 and TRBJ2-7. Germline V gene data show CDR1 as SGHTA and CDR2 as FQGNSA. The CDR3 has 15 amino acids. Supplemented by reference TRBV7-2 and TRBJ2-7, the full variable domain reads GAGVSQSPSNKVTEKGKDVELRCDPISGHTALYWYRQSLGQGLEFLIYFQGNSAPDKSGLPSDRFSAERTGGSVSTLTIQRTQQEDSAVYLCASSLGVGTGSEQYFGPGTRLTVT.

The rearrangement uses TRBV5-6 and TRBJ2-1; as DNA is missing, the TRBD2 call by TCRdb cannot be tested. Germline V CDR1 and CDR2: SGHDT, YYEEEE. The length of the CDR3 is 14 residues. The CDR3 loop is CASSLGAGGNEQFF.

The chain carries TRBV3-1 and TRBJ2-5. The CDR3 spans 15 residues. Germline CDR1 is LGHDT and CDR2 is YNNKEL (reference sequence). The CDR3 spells CASSQDRGSAETQYF.

The CDR3 spells CSASPAGDQETQYF. J is TRBJ2-5 and V is TRBV20-1; as DNA is missing, the TRBD2 call by TCRdb cannot be tested. The length of the CDR3 is 14 residues. Per germline, CDR1 DFQATT and CDR2 SNEGSKA (reference sequence).

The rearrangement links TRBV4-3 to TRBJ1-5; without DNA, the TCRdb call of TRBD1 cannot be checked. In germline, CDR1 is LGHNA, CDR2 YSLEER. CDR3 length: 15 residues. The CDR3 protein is CASSLRTGGNQPQHF.

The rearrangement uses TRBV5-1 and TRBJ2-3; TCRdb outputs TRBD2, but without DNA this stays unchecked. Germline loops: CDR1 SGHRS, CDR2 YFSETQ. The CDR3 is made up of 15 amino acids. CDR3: CASSLRGADTDTQYF.

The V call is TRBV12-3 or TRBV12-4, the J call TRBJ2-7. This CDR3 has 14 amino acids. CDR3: CASSLVLSSYEQYF.

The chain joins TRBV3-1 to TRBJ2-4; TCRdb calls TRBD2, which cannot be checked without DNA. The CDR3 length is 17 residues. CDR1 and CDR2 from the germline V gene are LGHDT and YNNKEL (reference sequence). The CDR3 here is CASSQRGLSGGKNIQYF. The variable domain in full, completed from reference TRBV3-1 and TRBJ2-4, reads DTAVSQTPKYLVTQMGNDKSIKCEQNLGHDTMYWYKQDSKKFLKIMFSYNNKELIINETVPNRFSPKSPDKAHLNLHINSLELGDSAVYFCASSQRGLSGGKNIQYFGAGTRLSVL.

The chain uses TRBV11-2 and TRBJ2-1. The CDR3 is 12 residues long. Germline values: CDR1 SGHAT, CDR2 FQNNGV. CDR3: CASTFTVNEQFF.

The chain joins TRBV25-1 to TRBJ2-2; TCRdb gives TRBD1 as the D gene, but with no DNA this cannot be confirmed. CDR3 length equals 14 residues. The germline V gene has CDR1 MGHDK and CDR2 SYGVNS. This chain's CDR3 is CASKPQGITGELFF.

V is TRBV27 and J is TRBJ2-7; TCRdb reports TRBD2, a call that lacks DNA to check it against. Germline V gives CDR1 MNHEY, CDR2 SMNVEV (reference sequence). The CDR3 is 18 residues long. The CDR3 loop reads CASSPRLAGETFSYEQYF.

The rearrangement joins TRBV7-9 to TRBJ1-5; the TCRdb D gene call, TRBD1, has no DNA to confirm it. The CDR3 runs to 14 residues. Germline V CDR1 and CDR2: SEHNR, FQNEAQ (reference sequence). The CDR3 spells CASSLGGLGRPQHF. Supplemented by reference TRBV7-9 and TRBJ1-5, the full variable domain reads DTGVSQNPRHKITKRGQNVTFRCDPISEHNRLYWYRQTLGQGPEFLTYFQNEAQLEKSRLLSDRFSAERPKGSFSTLEIQRTEQGDSAMYLCASSLGGLGRPQHFGDGTRLSIL.

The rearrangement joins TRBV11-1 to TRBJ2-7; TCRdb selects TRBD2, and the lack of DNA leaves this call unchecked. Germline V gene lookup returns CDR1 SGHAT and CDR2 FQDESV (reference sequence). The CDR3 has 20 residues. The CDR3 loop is CASSIKRLQVVAGGVGEQYF.

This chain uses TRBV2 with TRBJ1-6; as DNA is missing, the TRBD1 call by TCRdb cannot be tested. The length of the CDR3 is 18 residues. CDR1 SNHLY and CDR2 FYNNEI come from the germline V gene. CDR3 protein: CASKSGQRASSYNSPLHF. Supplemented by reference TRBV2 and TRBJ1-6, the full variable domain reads EPEVTQTPSHQVTQMGQEVILRCVPISNHLYFYWYRQILGQKVEFLVSFYNNEISEKSEIFDDQFSVERPDGSNFTLKIRSTKLEDSAMYFCASKSGQRASSYNSPLHFGNGTRLTVT.